This T cell receptor beta chain is drawn from a study of cytomegalovirus exposure and HLA in healthy donors. For the study at large: The 130 or so validation repertoires, a later analysis reported, used the same platform as the 600 to 850 repertoires from the first cohort.

The approximately 120-subject validation cohort, separate from the 666-subject first cohort, included the donors. Per the germline V gene, CDR1 is MNHNS and CDR2 is SASEGT. The CDR3 is made up of 14 amino acids. V lost 4 bases and J lost 5, with 12 bases in between. Only in-frame clones appear in the TCRdb table, and some are missing; sequencing was by immunoSEQ multiplex PCR. The table shows approximately 150,000 clones, with roughly nine tenths occurring only once. This receptor was identified in a man between 18 and 29 years old in good health and CMV-seronegative. The chain recombines TRBV6-1 with TRBJ1-5, with a tentative D call TRBD1 (5 bases). Sequenced input: PBMCs. The CDR3 bases are TGTGCCAGCAGTGCAACAGGCTCCGATCAGCCCCAGCATTTT. Its translation: CASSATGSDQPQHF.